This TCR beta chain originates from a study of T cell responses to AZD1222 COVID-19 vaccine. Method: immunoSEQ multiplex PCR; TCRdb's copy keeps in-frame clones and lacks some. The data show about 110,000 clones, 87% seen once. Study-wide points: Rises in breadth and depth of Spike-specific TCRs came after two AZD1222 doses.

As concerns this clone: Its antigen is undetermined.

The CDR3 is made up of 16 amino acids. V trimming: 5 bases; J trimming: 4 bases; junction bases outside the gene matches: 11. Germline CDR1 is LNHDA and CDR2 is SQIVND (reference sequence). The sample was peripheral blood, taken 28 days after the second AZD1222 dose. The chain couples TRBV19 to TRBJ2-1; TRBD2 matches at 7 bases. This clonotype originated in an adult who received the AZD1222 COVID-19 vaccine. The CDR3 DNA follows: TGTGCCAGTAGTTGGGGAGGGTCGGCCTTATACAATGAGCAGTTCTTC. Translating gives CASSWGGSALYNEQFF.